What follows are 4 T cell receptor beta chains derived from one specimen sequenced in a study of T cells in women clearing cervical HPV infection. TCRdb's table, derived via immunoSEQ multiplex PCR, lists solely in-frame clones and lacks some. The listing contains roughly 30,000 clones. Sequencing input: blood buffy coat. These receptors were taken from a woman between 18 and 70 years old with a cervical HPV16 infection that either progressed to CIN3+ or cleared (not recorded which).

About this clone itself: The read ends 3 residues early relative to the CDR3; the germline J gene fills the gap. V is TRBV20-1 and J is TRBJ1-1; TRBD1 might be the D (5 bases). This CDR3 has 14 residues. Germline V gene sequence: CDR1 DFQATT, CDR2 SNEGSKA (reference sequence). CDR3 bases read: TGCAGTGCTAGAGTCGGCAGGGAAAGTCTAGGG. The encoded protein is CSARVGRESLG. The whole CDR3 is CSARVGRESLGAFF.

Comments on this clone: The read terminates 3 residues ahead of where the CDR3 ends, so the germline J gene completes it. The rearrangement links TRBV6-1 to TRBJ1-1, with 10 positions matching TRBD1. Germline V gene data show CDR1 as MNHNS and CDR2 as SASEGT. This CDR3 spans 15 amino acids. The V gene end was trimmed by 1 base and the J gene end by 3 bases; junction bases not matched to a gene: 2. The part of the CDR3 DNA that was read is TGTGCCAGCAGTGAAGAGACAGGGGGCTACACTGAA. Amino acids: CASSEETGGYTE. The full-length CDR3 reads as CASSEETGGYTEAFF.

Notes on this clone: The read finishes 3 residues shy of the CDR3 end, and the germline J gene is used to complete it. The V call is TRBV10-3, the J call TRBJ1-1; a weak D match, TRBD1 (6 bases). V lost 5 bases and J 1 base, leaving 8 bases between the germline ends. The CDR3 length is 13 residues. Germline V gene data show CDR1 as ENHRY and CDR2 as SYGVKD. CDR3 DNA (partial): TGTGCCATCAGTCAGGGGACGAACACTGAA. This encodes CAISQGTNTE. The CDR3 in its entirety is CAISQGTNTEAFF.

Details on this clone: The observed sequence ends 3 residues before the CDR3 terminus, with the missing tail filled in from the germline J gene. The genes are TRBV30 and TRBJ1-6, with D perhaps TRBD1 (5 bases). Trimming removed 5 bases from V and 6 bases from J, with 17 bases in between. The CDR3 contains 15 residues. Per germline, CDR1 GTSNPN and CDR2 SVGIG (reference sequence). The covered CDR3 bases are TGTGCCTGGTCACTCGGCCAGGGAGGTAATTCACCC. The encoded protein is CAWSLGQGGNSP. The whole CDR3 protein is CAWSLGQGGNSPLHF.